This T cell receptor beta chain was identified in a study of cytotoxic CD8 clonotypes in ibrutinib-treated CLL. Study overall: The taking of response samples occurred after a median approximately twelve months of treatment, with a range of 6 to 36. Samples averaged about 260,000 productive templates and around 91,000 productive rearrangements.

Investigators sought sequencing depths of between 1 in 200,000 and 1 in 1 million T cells. The repertoire was sequenced with immunoSEQ multiplex PCR; TCRdb's copy has only in-frame clones and lacks some. This sample has 45,000 or so clones; 60% to 75% occur once, and the top ten carry approximately 15%. The receptor comes from a human donor with chronic lymphocytic leukemia. The material was PBMCs, obtained after 12 months of ibrutinib treatment.

As DNA, the CDR3 is TGTGCCAGTAGTATAGACCCCGCGAAAGTTGGCAGGAACACTGAAGCTTTCTTT. Protein product: CASSIDPAKVGRNTEAFF. The chain links TRBV19 to TRBJ1-1; D is ambiguous. The CDR3 spans 18 residues. Germline V CDR1 and CDR2: LNHDA, SQIVND (reference sequence). V was cut by 0 bases and J by 1 base, with 18 bases left in between. Variable domain in full (rest from reference TRBV19 and TRBJ1-1): DGGITQSPKYLFRKEGQNVTLSCEQNLNHDAMYWYRQDPGQGLRLIYYSQIVNDFQKGDIAEGYSVSREKKESFPLTVTSAQKNPTAFYLCASSIDPAKVGRNTEAFFGQGTRLTVV.